One and the same sample provided the 10 T cell receptor beta chains below, sequenced in a study of T cell responses to AZD1222 COVID-19 vaccine (dated by TCRdb to the early 2020s). Libraries were constructed by the immunoSEQ multiplex PCR assay. TCRdb re-hosts the immuneACCESS table, in-frame sequences only. Its copies lack some clones; in the studies checked, an unresolved V gene accounts for under half of them, and the cause for the rest is not known. The sample has about 130,000 clones on record, more than 80% of them singletons. The ten largest account for roughly 3.9% of the sample. What the time point label conveys for this sample: baseline before first vaccination. Sequencing was performed on peripheral blood, taken on day 0 of AZD1222 vaccination. Receptors were obtained from an adult in good health.

This chain joins TRBV2 and TRBJ2-2; TRBD2 might be the D (6 bases). CDR1 and CDR2 (germline): SNHLY, FYNNEI. The CDR3 sequence is 13 residues long. V was pared by 4 bases and J by 5 bases, with 8 bases between. The CDR3 reads CASSAEGTGELFF. The CDR3 DNA reads as TGTGCCAGCAGTGCGGAGGGGACCGGGGAGCTGTTTTTT.

V is TRBV30 and J is TRBJ1-4; D may be TRBD1 (6 bases). Germline V CDR1 and CDR2: GTSNPN, SVGIG (reference sequence). The CDR3 covers 14 residues. The V gene lost 4 bases and the J gene lost 0 bases, with 9 bases spanning the gap. The CDR3 nucleotides read TGTGCCTGGAATCGACAGGCAACTAATGAAAAACTGTTTTTT. Protein product: CAWNRQATNEKLFF.

The J gene is TRBJ2-1, the V gene TRBV18; the D is unclear. The CDR3 has 15 amino acids. Per the germline V gene, CDR1 is KGHSH and CDR2 is LQKENI. V was shortened by 3 bases and J by 5 bases, with 14 bases between the two germline ends. CDR3 coding DNA: TGTGCCAGCTCACCTGGTCGGCCAGAAGACAATGAGCAGTTCTTC. Translated: CASSPGRPEDNEQFF.

The rearrangement joins TRBV4-1 to TRBJ1-3; the D gene is possibly TRBD1 (5 bases). Germline V gene data show CDR1 as MGHRA and CDR2 as YSYEKL. The V gene lost 4 bases and the J gene lost 0 bases, with 16 bases spanning the gap. CDR3 length: 17 amino acids. The CDR3 DNA sequence: TGCGCCAGCAGCCTCCGGGACTCACGGAGCTCTGGAAACACCATATATTTT. Translating it yields CASSLRDSRSSGNTIYF.

This chain joins TRBV5-1 and TRBJ2-5, with D tentatively TRBD2 (6 bases). V lost 0 bases, J lost 2 bases, and 26 bases lay in between. This CDR3 spans 20 amino acids. CDR1 and CDR2 (germline): SGHRS, YFSETQ. This CDR3 is CASSLAEGVSGNRRQETQYF. CDR3 DNA sequence: TGCGCCAGCAGCTTGGCTGAGGGAGTTAGCGGAAACAGGAGGCAAGAGACCCAGTACTTC.

This sequence joins TRBV6-5 and TRBJ2-1, with 7 nucleotides matching TRBD2. Losses at the gene ends were 4 bases for V and 10 bases for J; bases not matched to a gene: 13. The CDR3 is made up of 15 amino acids. Looked up from germline, CDR1 is MNHEY and CDR2 is SVGAGI. The CDR3 coding sequence is TGTGCCAGCAGTTCCTTGTCGGGGGGACCAGGGGAGCAGTTCTTC. Translating gives CASSSLSGGPGEQFF.

The V and J genes are TRBV6-1 and TRBJ1-1, with D hard to call. Looked up from germline, CDR1 is MNHNS and CDR2 is SASEGT. The CDR3 runs to 13 residues. Trimming pared 3 bases from V and 7 bases from J, leaving 12 bases between. The CDR3 coding sequence is TGTGCCAGCAGTGACAATCGGCCCCGTGAAGCTTTCTTT. This encodes CASSDNRPREAFF.

The rearrangement joins TRBV10-1 to TRBJ2-3, with a weak D call TRBD2 (6 bases). The CDR3 runs to 14 residues. CDR1 WNHNN and CDR2 SYGVQD come from the germline V gene (reference sequence). Trimming removed 2 bases at V and 3 bases at J, with 9 bases between. CDR3 region: CASSERGWTDTQYF. CDR3 in DNA: TGCGCCAGCAGTGAGCGGGGGTGGACAGATACGCAGTATTTT.

The DNA of the CDR3 is TGCGCCAGCAGCTTGTTCAGTGGGGGCACCGGGGAGCTGTTTTTT. Its translation is CASSLFSGGTGELFF. The chain recombines TRBV5-1 with TRBJ2-2, with D perhaps TRBD1 or TRBD2 (5 bases each). Germline V gives CDR1 SGHRS, CDR2 YFSETQ. V lost 1 base to trimming and J lost 4 bases, with 11 bases between them. The CDR3 extends over 15 amino acids.

V and J are TRBV28 and TRBJ2-7; D possibly corresponds to TRBD1 (5 bases). In germline, CDR1 is MDHEN, CDR2 SYDVKM. The CDR3 totals 15 residues. Trimming left V 7 bases short and J 0 bases short, with 16 bases between. The CDR3 here is CASNADKGYSYEQYF. The CDR3 DNA sequence: TGTGCCAGCAACGCTGACAAGGGGTACTCCTACGAGCAGTACTTC.